Shown below are 5 T cell receptor beta chains from a single sample sequenced in a study of T cell repertoires in cytomegalovirus infection. TCRdb reprocessed the reads via MiXCR and lists one record per CDR3 protein. Of 630,000 or so distinct CDR3 sequences listed, approximately 24% are singletons. The specimen was CD8+ T cells from PBMCs. These receptors all stem from a human donor in good health (CMV status not recorded). Some clones in this sample may be carry-over from other donors' samples.

This clonotype came up many times. The V call is TRBV7-8, the J call TRBJ2-7; D perhaps matches TRBD1 (6 bases). Germline CDR1 SGHVS, CDR2 FQNEAQ. The CDR3 spans 13 residues. The V end was cut by 5 bases, the J end by 6 bases, with 14 bases between. The CDR3 reads CASSLLTGTEQYV. The DNA for the CDR3 is TGTGCCAGCAGCCTCCTCACAGGGACCGAGCAGTACGTC.

A few counts support this clonotype. The chain employs TRBV12-3 or TRBV12-4 and TRBJ2-7; 8 bases map to TRBD1. J lost 6 bases, V lost 6 bases, and 16 bases had no gene match. This CDR3 region has 16 residues. CDR3 sequence reads: CASSPTLTGAGPEQYF. The CDR3 DNA reads TGTGCCAGCAGCCCCACCTTGACAGGGGCGGGACCCGAGCAGTACTTC.

V is TRBV2 and J is TRBJ2-7; D gene uncertain. The germline V gene encodes CDR1 SNHLY and CDR2 FYNNEI. Trimming stripped 6 bases from V and 0 bases from J, with 15 bases between. This CDR3 contains 15 residues. This CDR3 reads CASRETTGSSYEQYV. The CDR3 nucleotides read TGTGCCAGCAGGGAGACGACGGGCAGCTCCTACGAGCAGTACGTC.

The J gene is TRBJ2-7, the V gene TRBV23-1, with D maybe TRBD1 (7 bases). TRBV23-1 is placed among ORFs of uncertain function. The CDR3 sequence is 12 residues long. V gave up 6 bases and J gave up 6 bases, with 12 bases separating them. Written as DNA, the CDR3 is TGCGCCAGCAGACGACAGGGAGGCGAGCAGTACGTC. Translation gives CASRRQGGEQYV.

This clonotype came up a few times. This chain connects TRBV6-2 or TRBV6-3 to TRBJ2-7, with unresolved D. From germline, CDR1 is MNHEY and CDR2 SVGEGT. This CDR3 has 13 residues. Trimming removed 7 bases at V and 2 bases at J, with 12 bases between. This CDR3 is CASISSTTYEQYF. Here the CDR3 DNA reads TGTGCCAGCATCTCCAGCACGACCTACGAGCAGTACTTC.